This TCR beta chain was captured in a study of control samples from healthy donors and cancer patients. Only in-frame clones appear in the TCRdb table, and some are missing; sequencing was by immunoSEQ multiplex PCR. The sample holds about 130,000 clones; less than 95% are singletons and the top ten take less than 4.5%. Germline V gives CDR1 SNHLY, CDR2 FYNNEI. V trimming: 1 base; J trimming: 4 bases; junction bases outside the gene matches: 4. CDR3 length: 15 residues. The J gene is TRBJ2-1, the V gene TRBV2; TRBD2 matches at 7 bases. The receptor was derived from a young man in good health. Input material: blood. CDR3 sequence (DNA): TGTGCCAGCAGTGAAGGGCTAGCGGCTTACAATGAGCAGTTCTTC. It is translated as CASSEGLAAYNEQFF.